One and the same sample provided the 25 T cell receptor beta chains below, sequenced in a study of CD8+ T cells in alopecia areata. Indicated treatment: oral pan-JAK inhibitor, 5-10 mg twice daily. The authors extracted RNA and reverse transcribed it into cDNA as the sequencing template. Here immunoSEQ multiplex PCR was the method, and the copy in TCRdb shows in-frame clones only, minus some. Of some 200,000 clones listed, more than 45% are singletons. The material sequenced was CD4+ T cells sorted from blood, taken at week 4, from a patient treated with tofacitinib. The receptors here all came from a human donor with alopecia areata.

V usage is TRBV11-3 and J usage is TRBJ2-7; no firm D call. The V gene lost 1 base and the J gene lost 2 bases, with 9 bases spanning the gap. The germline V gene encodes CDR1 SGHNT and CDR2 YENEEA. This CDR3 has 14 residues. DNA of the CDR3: TGTGCCAGCAGCTTAGGCGACGGTCCCTACGAGCAGTACTTC. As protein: CASSLGDGPYEQYF.

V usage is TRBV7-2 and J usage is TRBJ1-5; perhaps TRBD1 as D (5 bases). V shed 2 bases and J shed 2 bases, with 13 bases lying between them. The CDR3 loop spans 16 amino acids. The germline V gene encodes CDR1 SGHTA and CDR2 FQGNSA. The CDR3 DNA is TGTGCCAGCAGCTTAATTTTGTTACAGGGCAATCAGCCCCAGCATTTT. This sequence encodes CASSLILLQGNQPQHF.

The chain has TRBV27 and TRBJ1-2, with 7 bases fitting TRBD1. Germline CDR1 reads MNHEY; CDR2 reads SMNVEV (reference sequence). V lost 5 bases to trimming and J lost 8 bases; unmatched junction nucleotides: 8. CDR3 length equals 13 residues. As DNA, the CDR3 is TGTGCCAGCAGTCCTCAGGGGGGTCGGGGCTACACCTTC. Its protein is CASSPQGGRGYTF.

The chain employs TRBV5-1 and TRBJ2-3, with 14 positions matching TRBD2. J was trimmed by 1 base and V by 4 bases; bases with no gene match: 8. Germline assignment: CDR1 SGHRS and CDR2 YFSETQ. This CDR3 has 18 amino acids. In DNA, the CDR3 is TGCGCCAGCAGCCTAGTACCGGGACTAGCGGGGGGCACAGATACGCAGTATTTT. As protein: CASSLVPGLAGGTDTQYF.

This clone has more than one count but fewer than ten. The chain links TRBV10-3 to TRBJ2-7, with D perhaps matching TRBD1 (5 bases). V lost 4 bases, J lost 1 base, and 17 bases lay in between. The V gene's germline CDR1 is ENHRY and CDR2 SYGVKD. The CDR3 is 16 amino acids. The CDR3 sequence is CAISAFGQSRSYEQYF. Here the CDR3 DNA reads TGTGCCATCAGTGCCTTCGGACAATCACGATCCTACGAGCAGTACTTC.

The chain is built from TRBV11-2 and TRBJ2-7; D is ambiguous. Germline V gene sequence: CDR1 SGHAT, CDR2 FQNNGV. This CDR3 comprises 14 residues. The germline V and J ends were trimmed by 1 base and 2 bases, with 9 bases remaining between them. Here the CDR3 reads CASSLVRKPYEQYF. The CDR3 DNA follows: TGTGCCAGCAGCTTAGTCAGGAAACCCTACGAGCAGTACTTC.

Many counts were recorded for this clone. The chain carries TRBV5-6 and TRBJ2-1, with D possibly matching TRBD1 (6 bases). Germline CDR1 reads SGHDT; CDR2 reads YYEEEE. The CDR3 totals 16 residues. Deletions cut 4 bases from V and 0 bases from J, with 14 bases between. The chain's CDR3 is CASSTLTGVSYNEQFF. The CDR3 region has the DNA TGTGCCAGCAGCACCCTGACAGGAGTCTCCTACAATGAGCAGTTCTTC.

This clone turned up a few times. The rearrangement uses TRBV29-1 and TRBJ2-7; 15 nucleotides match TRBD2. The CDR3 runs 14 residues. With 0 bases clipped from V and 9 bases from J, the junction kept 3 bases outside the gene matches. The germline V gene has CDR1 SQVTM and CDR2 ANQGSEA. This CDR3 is CSVEDGTSGGLQYF. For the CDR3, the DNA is TGCAGCGTTGAAGATGGGACTAGCGGGGGGTTGCAGTACTTC.

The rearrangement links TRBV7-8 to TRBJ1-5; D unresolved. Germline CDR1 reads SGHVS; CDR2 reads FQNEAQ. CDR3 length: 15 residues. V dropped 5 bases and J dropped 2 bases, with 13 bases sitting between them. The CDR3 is CASSPGALGNQPQHF. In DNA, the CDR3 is TGTGCCAGCAGCCCCGGCGCCTTGGGCAATCAGCCCCAGCATTTT.

The CDR3 DNA follows: TGCGCCAGCAGGGGTGATGAGGTCCGAGGCTACACCTTC. Residues: CASRGDEVRGYTF. This chain links TRBV5-1 with TRBJ1-2; no reliable D call. Per the germline V gene, CDR1 is SGHRS and CDR2 is YFSETQ. The CDR3 consists of 13 residues. V dropped 5 bases and J dropped 8 bases, with 16 bases sitting between them.

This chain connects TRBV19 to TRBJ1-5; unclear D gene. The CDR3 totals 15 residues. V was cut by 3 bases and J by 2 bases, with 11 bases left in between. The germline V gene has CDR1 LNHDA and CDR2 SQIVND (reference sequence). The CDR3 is CASSMGSGGNQPQHF. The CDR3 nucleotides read TGTGCCAGTAGTATGGGAAGTGGTGGCAATCAGCCCCAGCATTTT.

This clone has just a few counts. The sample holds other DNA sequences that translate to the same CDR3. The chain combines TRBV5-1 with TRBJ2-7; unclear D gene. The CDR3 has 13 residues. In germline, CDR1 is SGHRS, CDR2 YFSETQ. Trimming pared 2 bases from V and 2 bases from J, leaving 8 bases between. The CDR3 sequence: CASSFLGTYEQYF. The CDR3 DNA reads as TGCGCCAGCAGCTTTTTGGGAACCTACGAGCAGTACTTC.

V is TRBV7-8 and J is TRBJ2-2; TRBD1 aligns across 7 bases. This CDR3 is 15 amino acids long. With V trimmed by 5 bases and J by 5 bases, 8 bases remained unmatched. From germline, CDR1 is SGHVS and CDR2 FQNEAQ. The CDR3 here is CASSVPGQTTGELFF. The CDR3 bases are TGTGCCAGCAGCGTCCCGGGACAGACGACCGGGGAGCTGTTTTTT.

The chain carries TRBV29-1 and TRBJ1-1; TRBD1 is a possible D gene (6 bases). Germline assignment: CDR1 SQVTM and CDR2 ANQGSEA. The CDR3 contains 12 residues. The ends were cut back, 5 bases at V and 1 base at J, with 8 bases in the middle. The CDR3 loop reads CSVYRANTEAFF. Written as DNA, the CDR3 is TGCAGCGTTTACAGGGCGAACACTGAAGCTTTCTTT.

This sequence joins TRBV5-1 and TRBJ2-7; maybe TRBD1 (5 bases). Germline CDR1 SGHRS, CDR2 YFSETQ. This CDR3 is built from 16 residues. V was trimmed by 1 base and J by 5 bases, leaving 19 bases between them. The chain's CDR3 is CASSLMGQGSPNEQYF. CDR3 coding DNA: TGCGCCAGCAGCTTGATGGGGCAGGGCTCCCCCAACGAGCAGTACTTC. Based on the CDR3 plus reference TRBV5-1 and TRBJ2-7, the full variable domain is KAGVTQTPRYLIKTRGQQVTLSCSPISGHRSVSWYQQTPGQGLQFLFEYFSETQRNKGNFPGRFSGRQFSNSRSEMNVSTLELGDSALYLCASSLMGQGSPNEQYFGPGTRLTVT.

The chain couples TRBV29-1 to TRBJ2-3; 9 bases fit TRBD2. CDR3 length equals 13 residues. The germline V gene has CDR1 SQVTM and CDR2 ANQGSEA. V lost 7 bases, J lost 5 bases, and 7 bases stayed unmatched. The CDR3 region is CSGQAGGLDTQYF. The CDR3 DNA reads TGCAGCGGTCAAGCGGGGGGCCTAGATACGCAGTATTTT.

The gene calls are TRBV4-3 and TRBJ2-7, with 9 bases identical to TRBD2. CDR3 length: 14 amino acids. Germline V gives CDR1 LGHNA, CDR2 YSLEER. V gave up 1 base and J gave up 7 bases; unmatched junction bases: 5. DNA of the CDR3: TGCGCCAGCAGCCAAGGCGGGGGGGCGAAAGAGCAGTACTTC. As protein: CASSQGGGAKEQYF.

CDR3 nucleotides: TGCAGCGTGGAACGGCCAGGGGTTGCATTCGGTGAGCAGTTCTTC. It specifies CSVERPGVAFGEQFF. The V and J genes are TRBV29-1 and TRBJ2-1, with D possibly being TRBD1 (6 bases). V was trimmed by 6 bases and J by 9 bases, leaving 24 bases between them. Germline V lookup: CDR1 SQVTM, CDR2 ANQGSEA. This CDR3 spans 15 amino acids.

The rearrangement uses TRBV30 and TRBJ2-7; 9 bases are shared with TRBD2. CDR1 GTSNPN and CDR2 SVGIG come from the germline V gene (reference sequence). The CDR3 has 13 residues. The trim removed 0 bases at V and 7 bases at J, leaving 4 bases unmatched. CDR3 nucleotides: TGTGCCTGGAGTGTGACTAGCGGCGGTGAGCAGTACTTC. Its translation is CAWSVTSGGEQYF.

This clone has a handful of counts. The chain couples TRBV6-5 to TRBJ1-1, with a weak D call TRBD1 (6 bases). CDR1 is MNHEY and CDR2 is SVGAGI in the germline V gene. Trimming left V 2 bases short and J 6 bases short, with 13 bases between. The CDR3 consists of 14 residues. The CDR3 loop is CASSYRDRRAEAFF. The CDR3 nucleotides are TGTGCCAGCAGTTACCGTGACAGGAGGGCTGAAGCTTTCTTT.

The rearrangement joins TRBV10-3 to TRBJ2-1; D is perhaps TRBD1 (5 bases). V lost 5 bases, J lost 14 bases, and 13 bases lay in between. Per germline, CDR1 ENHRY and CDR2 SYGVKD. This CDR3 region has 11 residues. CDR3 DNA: TGTGCCATCAGTCGTCAGGGAAGTAAGTTCTTC. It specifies CAISRQGSKFF.

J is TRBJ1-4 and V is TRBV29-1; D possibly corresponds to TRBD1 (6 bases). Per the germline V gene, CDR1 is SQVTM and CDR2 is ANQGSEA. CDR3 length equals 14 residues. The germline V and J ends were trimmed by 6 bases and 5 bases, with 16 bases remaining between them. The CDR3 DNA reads TGCAGCGTGGGATTGACAGGAGAAAATGAAAAACTGTTTTTT. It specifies CSVGLTGENEKLFF.

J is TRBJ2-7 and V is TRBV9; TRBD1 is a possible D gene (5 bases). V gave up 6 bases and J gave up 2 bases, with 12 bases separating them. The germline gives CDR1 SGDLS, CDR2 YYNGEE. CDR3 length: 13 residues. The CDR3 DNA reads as TGTGCCAGCATTTTTCAGGACACCTACGAGCAGTACTTC. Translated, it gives CASIFQDTYEQYF.

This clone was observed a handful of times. DNA of the CDR3: TGTGCCAGCAGCCTTACTAGCGGGGGGCACGATGAGCAGTTCTTC. This translates into CASSLTSGGHDEQFF. The chain joins TRBV7-2 to TRBJ2-1, with TRBD2 matching over 12 bases. CDR3 length equals 15 residues. Trimming took 5 bases from V and 8 from J; bases not matched to a gene: 7. The germline V gene encodes CDR1 SGHTA and CDR2 FQGNSA.

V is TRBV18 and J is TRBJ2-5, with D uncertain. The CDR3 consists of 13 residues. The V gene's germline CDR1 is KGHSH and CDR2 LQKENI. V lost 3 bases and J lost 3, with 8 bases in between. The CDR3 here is CASSPVGKETQYF. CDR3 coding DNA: TGTGCCAGCTCACCCGTGGGAAAAGAGACCCAGTACTTC.